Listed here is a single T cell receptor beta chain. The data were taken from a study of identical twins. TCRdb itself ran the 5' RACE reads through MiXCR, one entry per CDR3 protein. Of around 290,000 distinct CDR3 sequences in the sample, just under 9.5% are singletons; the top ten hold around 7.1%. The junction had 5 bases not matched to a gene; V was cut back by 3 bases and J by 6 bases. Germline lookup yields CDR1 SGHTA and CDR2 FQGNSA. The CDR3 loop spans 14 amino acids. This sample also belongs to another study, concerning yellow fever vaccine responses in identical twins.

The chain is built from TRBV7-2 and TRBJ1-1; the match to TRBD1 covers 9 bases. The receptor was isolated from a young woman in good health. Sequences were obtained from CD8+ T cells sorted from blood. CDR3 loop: CASSFGTGTAEAFF. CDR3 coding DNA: TGTGCCAGCAGCTTCGGGACAGGGACCGCTGAAGCTTTCTTT.